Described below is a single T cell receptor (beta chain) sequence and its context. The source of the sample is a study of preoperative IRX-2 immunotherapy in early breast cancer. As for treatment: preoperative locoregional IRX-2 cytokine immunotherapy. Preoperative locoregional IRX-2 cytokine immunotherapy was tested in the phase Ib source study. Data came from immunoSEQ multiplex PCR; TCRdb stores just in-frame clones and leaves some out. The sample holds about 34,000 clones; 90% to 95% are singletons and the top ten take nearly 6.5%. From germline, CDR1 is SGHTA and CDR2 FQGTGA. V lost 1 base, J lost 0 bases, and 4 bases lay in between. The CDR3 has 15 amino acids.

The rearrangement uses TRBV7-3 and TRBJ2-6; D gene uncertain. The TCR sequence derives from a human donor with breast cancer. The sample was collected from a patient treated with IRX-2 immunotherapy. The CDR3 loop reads CASSLRSSGANVLTF. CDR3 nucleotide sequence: TGTGCCAGCAGCTTAAGGAGCTCTGGGGCCAACGTCCTGACTTTC.